This T cell receptor beta chain was recorded in a study of blood T cells in healthy people across ages. The use of a sample-barcoded 5' primer and a J-beta primer mix characterized a second PCR of about 6 to 12 cycles. Every cDNA molecule bore a tag from a template-switch adaptor containing 12 random nucleotides. MiXCR was run by TCRdb on the 5' RACE reads, yielding one entry per CDR3 protein. The sample holds about 1.4 million distinct CDR3 sequences, 55% to 75% seen once. The CDR3 length is 13 residues. Germline V gene lookup returns CDR1 MNHEY and CDR2 SVGAGI. The receptor was isolated from a man in his late teens or twenties in good health. This sequence joins TRBV6-5 and TRBJ2-5, with 9 bases lining up with TRBD1. The assigned J gene may be wrong: the sequence end matches TRBJ2-7 better. Sequencing was carried out using blood. The CDR3 sequence: CASTTGQGNEQYF. The CDR3 DNA follows: TGTGCCAGCACCACGGGACAGGGCAACGAGCAGTACTTC.